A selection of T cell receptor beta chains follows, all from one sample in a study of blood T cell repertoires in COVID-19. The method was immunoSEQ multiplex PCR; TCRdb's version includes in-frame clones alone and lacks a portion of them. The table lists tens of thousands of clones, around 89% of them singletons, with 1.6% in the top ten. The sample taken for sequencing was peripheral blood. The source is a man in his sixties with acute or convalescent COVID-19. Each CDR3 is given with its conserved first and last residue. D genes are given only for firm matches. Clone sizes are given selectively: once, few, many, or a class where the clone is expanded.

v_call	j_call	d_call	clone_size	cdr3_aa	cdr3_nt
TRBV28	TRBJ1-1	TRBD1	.	CASSSGQGAFF	TGTGCCAGCAGTTCCGGACAGGGTGCTTTCTTT
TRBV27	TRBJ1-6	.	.	CASLDSRSYNSPLHF	TGTGCCAGCTTAGACAGCCGCTCCTATAATTCACCCCTCCACTTT
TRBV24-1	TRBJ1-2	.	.	CATSDQYYGYTF	TGTGCCACCAGTGACCAGTACTATGGCTACACCTTC
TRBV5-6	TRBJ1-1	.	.	CASSLSRETNPNTEAFF	TGTGCCAGCAGCTTGAGCAGGGAAACCAACCCGAACACTGAAGCTTTCTTT
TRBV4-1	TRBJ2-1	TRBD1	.	CASSQDVGTVENEQFF	TGCGCCAGCAGCCAAGACGTCGGGACAGTGGAGAATGAGCAGTTCTTC
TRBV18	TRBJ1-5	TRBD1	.	CASSPGQGAFQPQHF	TGTGCCAGCTCACCGGGACAGGGGGCCTTTCAGCCCCAGCATTTT
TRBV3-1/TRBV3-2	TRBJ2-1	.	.	CASSQPGGGGIQFF	TGTGCCAGCAGCCAACCCGGGGGAGGGGGGATTCAGTTCTTC
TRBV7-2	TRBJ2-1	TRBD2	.	CASSPLRGGLHNEQFF	TGTGCCAGCAGCCCTCTTCGGGGGGGGCTTCACAATGAGCAGTTCTTC
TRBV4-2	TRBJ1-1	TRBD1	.	CASSQGDSGNTEAFF	TGTGCCAGCAGCCAGGGGGACAGCGGGAACACTGAAGCTTTCTTT
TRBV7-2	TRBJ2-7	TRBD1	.	CASSPRGQNSYEQYF	TGTGCCAGCAGCCCACGGGGACAGAATTCCTACGAGCAGTACTTC
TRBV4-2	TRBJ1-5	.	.	CASSQEAGSNQPQHF	TGTGCCAGCAGCCAAGAAGCGGGAAGCAATCAGCCCCAGCATTTT
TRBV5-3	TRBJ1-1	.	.	CARSSPLALLIALNTEAFF	TGTGCCAGAAGCTCCCCCCTAGCCCTTTTAATTGCCTTGAACACTGAAGCTTTCTTT
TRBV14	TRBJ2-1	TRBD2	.	CASSNPSGGYSYNEQFF	TGTGCCAGCAGCAACCCTAGCGGGGGGTACTCCTACAATGAGCAGTTCTTC
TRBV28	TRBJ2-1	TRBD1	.	CASRGDLGQRYNEQFF	TGTGCCAGCAGGGGAGATCTGGGACAGCGTTACAATGAGCAGTTCTTC
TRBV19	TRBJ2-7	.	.	CASSIDSTYEQYF	TGTGCCAGTAGTATCGACAGCACCTACGAGCAGTACTTC
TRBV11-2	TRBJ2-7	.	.	CASSYQGFEQYF	TGTGCCAGCAGCTACCAGGGTTTCGAGCAGTACTTC
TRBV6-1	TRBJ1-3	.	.	CASSGNAKPGILKNTIYF	TGTGCCAGCAGTGGAAACGCCAAACCAGGGATTCTGAAAAACACCATATATTTT
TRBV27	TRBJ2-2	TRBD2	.	CASSSKGLAPPSNTGELFF	TGTGCCAGCAGTTCCAAAGGACTAGCTCCTCCATCGAACACCGGGGAGCTGTTTTTT
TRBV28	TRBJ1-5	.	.	CASQGFSNQPQHF	TGTGCCAGCCAGGGGTTTAGCAATCAGCCCCAGCATTTT
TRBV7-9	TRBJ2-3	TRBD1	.	CASSQTGKGTDTQYF	TGTGCCAGCAGCCAGACAGGGAAGGGCACAGATACGCAGTATTTT
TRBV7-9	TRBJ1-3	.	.	CASSSQTFTGTGNTIYF	TGTGCCAGCAGCTCACAAACGTTTACAGGAACTGGAAACACCATATATTTT
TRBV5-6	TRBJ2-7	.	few	CASSTDSLSSYEQYF	TGTGCCAGCAGTACCGACAGCCTCAGCTCCTACGAGCAGTACTTC
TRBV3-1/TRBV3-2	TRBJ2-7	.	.	CASSQSQTGEQYF	TGTGCCAGCAGCCAAAGCCAAACGGGAGAGCAGTACTTC
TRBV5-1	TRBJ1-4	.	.	CASSPRGATNEKLFF	TGCGCCAGCAGCCCCAGGGGTGCAACTAATGAAAAACTGTTTTTT
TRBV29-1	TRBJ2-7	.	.	CSAGQKPSEQYF	TGCAGCGCAGGACAGAAACCATCCGAGCAGTACTTC
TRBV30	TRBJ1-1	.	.	CAWKPNRATEAFF	TGTGCCTGGAAACCGAACAGGGCCACTGAAGCTTTCTTT
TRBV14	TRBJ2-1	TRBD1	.	CASSQERTGSGIF	TGTGCCAGCAGCCAAGAGAGGACAGGGAGTGGGATCTTC
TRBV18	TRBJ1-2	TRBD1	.	CASSPPTGGNYGYTF	TGTGCCAGCTCACCACCGACAGGGGGGAACTATGGCTACACCTTC
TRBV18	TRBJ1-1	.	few	CASSPLRGNTEAFF	TGTGCCAGCTCACCACTTCGGGGGAACACTGAAGCTTTCTTT
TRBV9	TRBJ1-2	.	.	CASSVEVGAQGYTF	TGTGCCAGCAGCGTAGAGGTGGGGGCGCAAGGCTACACCTTC
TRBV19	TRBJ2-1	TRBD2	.	CASSITSSGGAKQFF	TGTGCCAGTAGTATTACCTCTAGCGGGGGGGCCAAGCAGTTCTTC
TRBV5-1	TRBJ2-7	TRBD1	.	CASSLRTGGGYEQYF	TGCGCCAGCAGCTTGCGGACAGGGGGAGGCTACGAGCAGTACTTC
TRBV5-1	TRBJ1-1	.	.	CASSFAGSENTEAFF	TGCGCCAGCAGCTTTGCGGGGTCGGAAAACACTGAAGCTTTCTTT
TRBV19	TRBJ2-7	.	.	CASSSTGYGYEQYF	TGTGCCAGTAGTTCCACGGGGTACGGCTACGAGCAGTACTTC
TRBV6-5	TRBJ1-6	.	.	CASSQGGGANSPLHF	TGTGCCAGCAGCCAAGGTGGGGGCGCGAATTCACCCCTCCACTTT
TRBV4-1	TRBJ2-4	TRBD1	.	CASSQYTGTGGSPENIQYF	TGCGCCAGCAGCCAATACACCGGGACAGGGGGTTCCCCCGAAAACATTCAGTACTTC
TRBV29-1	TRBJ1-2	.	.	CSVEAGNYGYTF	TGCAGCGTTGAAGCGGGTAACTATGGCTACACCTTC
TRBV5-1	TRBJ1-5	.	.	CASSSWRGAGQPQHF	TGCGCCAGCAGCTCCTGGCGGGGGGCGGGTCAGCCCCAGCATTTT
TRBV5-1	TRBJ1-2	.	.	CASSSEGLDGYTF	TGCGCCAGCAGCTCGGAGGGTCTAGATGGCTACACCTTC
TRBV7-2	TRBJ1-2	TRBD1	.	CASSLGGTGGWGYTF	TGTGCCAGCAGCTTAGGAGGGACAGGGGGCTGGGGCTACACCTTC
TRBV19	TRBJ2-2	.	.	CASRPTGGYTGELFF	TGTGCCAGTCGTCCGACGGGGGGCTACACCGGGGAGCTGTTTTTT
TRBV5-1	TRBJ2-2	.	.	CASSLDGGTGELFF	TGCGCCAGCAGCCTGGACGGTGGCACCGGGGAGCTGTTTTTT
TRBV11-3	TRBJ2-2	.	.	CASSLSRTNTGELFF	TGTGCCAGCAGCTTATCCCGTACGAACACCGGGGAGCTGTTTTTT
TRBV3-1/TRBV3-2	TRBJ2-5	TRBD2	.	CASSQSTSGGGETQYF	TGTGCCAGCAGCCAAAGCACTAGCGGGGGGGGAGAGACCCAGTACTTC
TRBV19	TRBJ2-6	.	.	CASSPRQGRSGANVLTF	TGTGCCAGTAGTCCCCGTCAGGGGCGCTCTGGGGCCAACGTCCTGACTTTC
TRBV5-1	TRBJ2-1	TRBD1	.	CASSAGTGENEQFF	TGCGCCAGCAGCGCCGGGACAGGGGAGAATGAGCAGTTCTTC
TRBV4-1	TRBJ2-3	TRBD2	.	CASTPAGGGPDTQYF	TGCGCCAGCACCCCCGCTGGCGGGGGGCCAGATACGCAGTATTTT
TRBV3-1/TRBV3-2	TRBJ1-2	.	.	CASSQEGRGQSGYTF	TGTGCCAGCAGCCAAGAGGGTAGAGGGCAGAGTGGCTACACCTTC
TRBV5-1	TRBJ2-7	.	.	CASSLASGPYEQYF	TGCGCCAGCAGCTTGGCGTCAGGGCCTTACGAGCAGTACTTC
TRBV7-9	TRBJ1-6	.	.	CASSLRASSYNSPLHF	TGTGCCAGCAGCTTAAGAGCGAGCTCCTATAATTCACCCCTCCACTTT
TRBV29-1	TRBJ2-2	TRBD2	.	CSVVLGTSVTGELFF	TGCAGCGTTGTTTTAGGGACTAGCGTTACCGGGGAGCTGTTTTTT
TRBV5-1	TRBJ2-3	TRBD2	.	CASSLGLAGDTQYF	TGCGCCAGCAGCTTGGGACTAGCGGGGGATACGCAGTATTTT
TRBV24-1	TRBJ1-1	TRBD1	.	CATSGTGTGRVEAFF	TGTGCCACCAGTGGTACCGGGACAGGGAGGGTTGAAGCTTTCTTT
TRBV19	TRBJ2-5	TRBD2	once	CASSMRGAEETQYF	TGTGCCAGTAGTATGCGGGGGGCTGAAGAGACCCAGTACTTC
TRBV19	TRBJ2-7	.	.	CASRDNRVSEQYF	TGTGCCAGCCGGGACAACCGAGTGAGCGAGCAGTACTTC
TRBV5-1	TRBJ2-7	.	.	CASSGVGESETVSYEQYF	TGCGCCAGCAGCGGAGTAGGGGAATCCGAGACAGTATCCTACGAGCAGTACTTC
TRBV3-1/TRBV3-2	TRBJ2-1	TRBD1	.	CASSQVRGLLNEQFF	TGTGCCAGCAGCCAAGTGAGGGGGCTTCTCAATGAGCAGTTCTTC
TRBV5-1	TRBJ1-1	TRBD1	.	CASSLVTGEMGTEAFF	TGCGCCAGCAGCTTGGTTACAGGGGAAATGGGCACTGAAGCTTTCTTT
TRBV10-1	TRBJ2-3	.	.	CASSESLDSTTQYF	TGCGCCAGCAGTGAGTCCCTGGACAGTACTACGCAGTATTTT
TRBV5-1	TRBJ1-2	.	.	CASRPGTDSVYGYTF	TGCGCCAGCAGGCCAGGAACAGATTCTGTCTATGGCTACACCTTC